A selection of T cell receptor beta chains follows, all from one sample in a study of OX40 agonist ivuxolimab in advanced cancers. Produced via immunoSEQ multiplex PCR; TCRdb's table is partial and in-frame only. The sample consists of tens of thousands of clones, 85% to 90% of them appearing once. Material: CD4+ or CD8+ T cells sorted from blood, obtained in a trial of the OX40 agonist ivuxolimab. These receptors came from an adult with an advanced solid tumor such as melanoma, head and neck, liver or kidney cancer. The CDR3 runs from the conserved cysteine through the conserved F or W. D genes are given only for firm matches. Clone size, where shown, is once, few, many, or a class for clones that have expanded.

size	V	J	D	DNA	CDR3
.	TRBV6-5	TRBJ2-3	TRBD2	TGTGCCAGCAGTTACGCGGGGGGACCTAATACGCAGTATTTT	CASSYAGGPNTQYF
.	TRBV27	TRBJ1-6	.	TGTGCCAGCAGTTTATCGGGGGGGACCAATTCACCCCTCCACTTT	CASSLSGGTNSPLHF
.	TRBV6-1	TRBJ1-2	.	TGTGCCAGCACAAGGAACTATGGCTACACCTTC	CASTRNYGYTF
once	TRBV5-1	TRBJ2-3	TRBD2	TGCGCCAGCAGTTCCGGACTAGCGGGAGTGGAGCAGTATTTT	CASSSGLAGVEQYF
.	TRBV10-3	TRBJ2-2	.	TGTGCCATCAGTGTAAGAGTAAACACCGGGGAGCTGTTTTTT	CAISVRVNTGELFF
.	TRBV6-1	TRBJ1-4	.	TGTGCCAGCAGTGAAGATAGGGGTAGTGGTGAAAAACTGTTTTTT	CASSEDRGSGEKLFF
once	TRBV28	TRBJ2-5	TRBD1	TGTGCCAGCAGTCCCTACCGACAGGGGGTTGACCAAGAGACCCAGTACTTC	CASSPYRQGVDQETQYF
.	TRBV28	TRBJ2-5	.	TGTGCCAGCAGCCAGTTCTGGCCCCGCAGGGGGGTGGATCTAGAGACCCAGTACTTC	CASSQFWPRRGVDLETQYF
.	TRBV5-1	TRBJ2-2	.	TGCGCCAGCAGCTTGATCGGGCAGGGGAACACCGGGGAGCTGTTTTTT	CASSLIGQGNTGELFF
.	TRBV7-6	TRBJ1-3	.	TGTGCCAGCAGCTCGGACGGTCTGTCGGGAAACACCATATATTTT	CASSSDGLSGNTIYF
.	TRBV6-6	TRBJ2-7	TRBD1	TGTGCCAGCAGAGACAGGGCCGAGCAGTACTTC	CASRDRAEQYF
once	TRBV4-2	TRBJ1-2	.	TGTGCCAGCAGCCAAGACCATTCGACAAGCATCTATGGCTACACCTTC	CASSQDHSTSIYGYTF
.	TRBV6-5	TRBJ2-2	.	TGTGCCAGCAGCCGGGCTACTACCGGGGAGCTGTTTTTT	CASSRATTGELFF
.	TRBV7-8	TRBJ1-6	.	TGTGCCAGCAGCTTACTCCCAGGGATAGGTTCACCCCTCCACTTT	CASSLLPGIGSPLHF
.	TRBV30	TRBJ2-7	.	TGTGCCTGCAGGGCGAATGGCTACGAGCAGTACTTC	CACRANGYEQYF
.	TRBV11-3	TRBJ2-7	.	TGTGCCAGCAGCAGGGGACTACAGGGTTCCCACGAGCAGTACTTC	CASSRGLQGSHEQYF
.	TRBV29-1	TRBJ1-2	TRBD1	TGCAGCGTCGCACAGGGGGCGCCGAACTATGGCTACACCTTC	CSVAQGAPNYGYTF
.	TRBV5-1	TRBJ2-2	TRBD1	TGCGCCAGCAGCCCGAGGACAGGGGGCAAGTCCGGGGAGCTGTTTTTT	CASSPRTGGKSGELFF
.	TRBV30	TRBJ2-3	.	TGTGCCTGGAGTGATGGACAGTGGACAGATACGCAGTATTTT	CAWSDGQWTDTQYF
.	TRBV6-1	TRBJ1-2	.	TGTGCCAGCAGTGAAGTTTCCTACTATGAGGTGGCGGGCTACACCTTC	CASSEVSYYEVAGYTF
.	TRBV2	TRBJ1-1	.	TGTGCCAGCAGTGTCGGGGGGCTTCTATCGAACACTGAAGCTTTCTTT	CASSVGGLLSNTEAFF
once	TRBV6-6	TRBJ2-7	TRBD1	TGTGCCACTCAAAGTGGACAGGGGTCATACGAGCAGTACTTC	CATQSGQGSYEQYF